This paragraph reports one TCR beta chain. The sample belongs to a study of blood T cell repertoires in COVID-19. The assay was immunoSEQ multiplex PCR, and TCRdb's table has in-frame clones only and misses some. The repertoire has approximately 290,000 clones, around 82% of them found once; the top ten carry 0.87%. The TCR was taken from a human donor with COVID-19, enrolled during active disease. The donor label of this sample is uncertain. Material: peripheral blood.

The CDR3 protein is CASSLGQGTDTQYF. The CDR3 DNA is TGTGCCAGCAGTTTAGGGCAGGGAACAGATACGCAGTATTTT. The V call is TRBV28, the J call TRBJ2-3; tentatively, D is TRBD1 (5 bases). This CDR3 is 14 amino acids long. The V gene lost 2 bases and the J gene lost 3 bases, with 9 bases spanning the gap. Germline V CDR1 and CDR2: MDHEN, SYDVKM.